These T cell receptor beta chains were read from a single sample in a study of response to subunit inactivated influenza vaccine. From the RT-PCR reads, TCRdb called clonotypes with MiXCR, one entry per CDR3 protein. The data contain about 480,000 distinct CDR3 sequences, about 25% of them singletons. The sample was CD4+ T cells sorted from PBMCs, taken roughly 5 days after vaccination. The receptor source for this set is a middle-aged man who received an inactivated influenza vaccine. Both conserved end residues are part of each CDR3. A D gene is named only where the DNA matches it firmly. Only part of the rows carry a size: once, few, many, or a class if the clone is expanded.

clone_size: .
v_call: TRBV6-5
d_call: .
j_call: TRBJ2-1
cdr3_aa: CASSYEARGGNEQFF
cdr3_nt: TGTGCCAGCAGTTACGAGGCCAGGGGTGGGAATGAGCAGTTCTTC

clone_size: few
v_call: TRBV7-9
d_call: TRBD1
j_call: TRBJ2-1
cdr3_aa: CASSLAGGTGNNEQFF
cdr3_nt: TGTGCCAGCAGCTTAGCCGGGGGGACAGGGAACAATGAGCAGTTCTTC

clone_size: .
v_call: TRBV12-3/TRBV12-4
d_call: .
j_call: TRBJ2-1
cdr3_aa: CASVAGQVHNEQFF
cdr3_nt: TGTGCCAGCGTAGCGGGACAGGTCCACAATGAGCAGTTCTTC

clone_size: .
v_call: TRBV18
d_call: TRBD2
j_call: TRBJ2-4
cdr3_aa: CASFSGLAKNIQYF
cdr3_nt: TGTGCCAGCTTTAGCGGGTTAGCCAAAAACATTCAGTACTTC

clone_size: .
v_call: TRBV7-7
d_call: .
j_call: TRBJ2-1
cdr3_aa: CASSVSGINNEQFF
cdr3_nt: TGTGCCAGCAGCGTTTCAGGGATCAACAATGAGCAGTTCTTC

clone_size: .
v_call: TRBV28
d_call: .
j_call: TRBJ2-6
cdr3_aa: CASILIPQAGANVLTF
cdr3_nt: TGTGCCAGCATTTTAATCCCCCAGGCGGGGGCCAACGTCCTGACTTTC

clone_size: few
v_call: TRBV24-1
d_call: TRBD1
j_call: TRBJ2-1
cdr3_aa: CATSEKGTAKFYNEQFF
cdr3_nt: TGTGCCACCAGTGAGAAGGGGACAGCCAAATTCTACAATGAGCAGTTCTTC

clone_size: few
v_call: TRBV2
d_call: TRBD2
j_call: TRBJ2-1
cdr3_aa: CATRRVGRAYNEQFF
cdr3_nt: TGTGCCACCCGCCGGGTCGGGAGGGCCTACAATGAGCAGTTCTTC

clone_size: .
v_call: TRBV5-1
d_call: TRBD2
j_call: TRBJ2-5
cdr3_aa: CASSLAGTSGGPEYF
cdr3_nt: TGCGCCAGCAGCTTGGCCGGGACTAGCGGGGGGCCAGAGTACTTC

clone_size: few
v_call: TRBV20-1
d_call: .
j_call: TRBJ1-1
cdr3_aa: CSARIPRRGTEAFF
cdr3_nt: TGCAGTGCTAGAATCCCCAGGCGGGGCACTGAAGCTTTCTTT

clone_size: .
v_call: TRBV5-5
d_call: .
j_call: TRBJ2-3
cdr3_aa: CASSFRRGYGTQYF
cdr3_nt: TGTGCCAGCAGCTTCAGAAGAGGTTATGGTACGCAGTATTTT

clone_size: .
v_call: TRBV20-1
d_call: TRBD1
j_call: TRBJ2-7
cdr3_aa: CSAREGTGIYEQYF
cdr3_nt: TGCAGTGCTAGAGAGGGGACAGGAATCTACGAGCAGTACTTC

clone_size: .
v_call: TRBV3-1
d_call: .
j_call: TRBJ2-7
cdr3_aa: CASSQVRDSGWKQYF
cdr3_nt: TGTGCCAGCAGCCAAGTCCGAGATAGCGGTTGGAAGCAGTACTTC

clone_size: few
v_call: TRBV5-1
d_call: .
j_call: TRBJ1-5
cdr3_aa: CASSLDAGLNQPQHF
cdr3_nt: TGCGCCAGCAGCTTGGACGCAGGCCTCAATCAGCCCCAGCATTTT

clone_size: .
v_call: TRBV6-5
d_call: TRBD1
j_call: TRBJ2-7
cdr3_aa: CASSYSTPGQRSYEQYF
cdr3_nt: TGTGCCAGCAGTTACTCGACTCCGGGACAGAGATCCTACGAGCAGTACTTC

clone_size: few
v_call: TRBV6-2/TRBV6-3
d_call: TRBD2
j_call: TRBJ2-7
cdr3_aa: CASSYSYGGVSYEQYF
cdr3_nt: TGTGCCAGCAGTTACTCGTACGGGGGGGTGTCCTACGAGCAGTACTTC

clone_size: few
v_call: TRBV7-2
d_call: .
j_call: TRBJ2-1
cdr3_aa: CASSMDYSYNEQFF
cdr3_nt: TGTGCCAGCAGCATGGACTATTCCTACAATGAGCAGTTCTTC

clone_size: .
v_call: TRBV24-1
d_call: .
j_call: TRBJ2-3
cdr3_aa: CATSDPTGTPSKTDTQYF
cdr3_nt: TGTGCCACCAGTGACCCAACAGGCACCCCTAGTAAGACAGATACGCAGTATTTT

clone_size: .
v_call: TRBV7-9
d_call: .
j_call: TRBJ1-4
cdr3_aa: CASSLEGSGGSEKLFF
cdr3_nt: TGTGCCAGCAGCTTAGAAGGCAGTGGTGGAAGTGAAAAACTGTTTTTT

clone_size: .
v_call: TRBV12-3/TRBV12-4
d_call: .
j_call: TRBJ1-1
cdr3_aa: CASSFVSLWNTEAFF
cdr3_nt: TGTGCCAGCAGTTTCGTTAGTTTGTGGAACACTGAAGCTTTCTTT

clone_size: .
v_call: TRBV4-2
d_call: .
j_call: TRBJ2-2
cdr3_aa: CASSPVGLAGGRTGELFF
cdr3_nt: TGTGCCAGCAGCCCGGTTGGCCTAGCTGGAGGGCGAACAGGGGAGCTGTTTTTT

clone_size: .
v_call: TRBV6-2/TRBV6-3
d_call: .
j_call: TRBJ2-2
cdr3_aa: CASRPLGNTGELFF
cdr3_nt: TGTGCCAGCAGACCCCTAGGGAACACCGGGGAGCTGTTTTTT

clone_size: .
v_call: TRBV19
d_call: .
j_call: TRBJ2-3
cdr3_aa: CASSIDHLTDTQYF
cdr3_nt: TGTGCCAGTAGTATAGATCATCTAACAGATACGCAGTATTTT

clone_size: few
v_call: TRBV5-5
d_call: TRBD1
j_call: TRBJ1-2
cdr3_aa: CASSLAIRGHYGYTF
cdr3_nt: TGTGCCAGCAGCTTGGCAATCAGGGGGCACTATGGCTACACCTTC

clone_size: .
v_call: TRBV10-3
d_call: TRBD1
j_call: TRBJ1-2
cdr3_aa: CAILGTGRNYGYTF
cdr3_nt: TGTGCCATCCTTGGGACAGGGAGAAACTATGGCTACACCTTC

clone_size: .
v_call: TRBV6-1
d_call: .
j_call: TRBJ1-2
cdr3_aa: CASSEGVGGNYGYTF
cdr3_nt: TGTGCCAGCAGTGAAGGGGTCGGAGGGAACTATGGCTACACCTTC

clone_size: many
v_call: TRBV5-6
d_call: TRBD1
j_call: TRBJ2-1
cdr3_aa: CASSLGGTGRNEQFF
cdr3_nt: TGTGCCAGCAGCTTGGGTGGGACAGGGAGGAATGAGCAGTTCTTC

clone_size: few
v_call: TRBV7-3
d_call: .
j_call: TRBJ1-1
cdr3_aa: CASSQDSNTEAFF
cdr3_nt: TGTGCCAGCAGCCAAGACAGTAACACTGAAGCTTTCTTT

clone_size: few
v_call: TRBV10-3
d_call: TRBD2
j_call: TRBJ2-1
cdr3_aa: CAISESIGGRAPVTFF
cdr3_nt: TGTGCCATCAGTGAGTCGATTGGCGGGAGGGCCCCGGTCACGTTCTTC

clone_size: few
v_call: TRBV12-3/TRBV12-4
d_call: .
j_call: TRBJ2-7
cdr3_aa: CASSLVSTVNYEQYF
cdr3_nt: TGTGCCAGCAGTTTAGTATCGACAGTCAACTACGAGCAGTACTTC

clone_size: .
v_call: TRBV20-1
d_call: .
j_call: TRBJ2-7
cdr3_aa: CSARSSSPYEQYF
cdr3_nt: TGCAGTGCTAGGTCTTCTTCCCCCTACGAGCAGTACTTC

clone_size: few
v_call: TRBV12-3/TRBV12-4
d_call: .
j_call: TRBJ2-7
cdr3_aa: CASSFTHEQYF
cdr3_nt: TGTGCCAGCAGTTTTACCCACGAGCAGTACTTC

clone_size: .
v_call: TRBV7-6
d_call: .
j_call: TRBJ1-1
cdr3_aa: CASSGAFF
cdr3_nt: TGTGCCAGCAGCGGAGCTTTCTTT

clone_size: .
v_call: TRBV20-1
d_call: .
j_call: TRBJ2-3
cdr3_aa: CSATGHATDTQYF
cdr3_nt: TGCAGTGCTACCGGACATGCCACAGATACGCAGTATTTT

clone_size: .
v_call: TRBV7-2
d_call: TRBD1
j_call: TRBJ1-6
cdr3_aa: CASSPRQGAPLHF
cdr3_nt: TGTGCCAGCAGCCCCAGACAGGGTGCACCCCTCCACTTT

clone_size: .
v_call: TRBV20-1
d_call: TRBD1
j_call: TRBJ2-7
cdr3_aa: CSASNTGDYEQYF
cdr3_nt: TGCAGTGCTAGTAATACAGGGGACTACGAGCAGTACTTC

clone_size: few
v_call: TRBV12-3/TRBV12-4
d_call: TRBD2
j_call: TRBJ2-1
cdr3_aa: CASRLTSASSYNEQFF
cdr3_nt: TGTGCCAGCAGGCTTACTAGCGCAAGCTCCTACAATGAGCAGTTCTTC

clone_size: few
v_call: TRBV4-3
d_call: TRBD2
j_call: TRBJ2-3
cdr3_aa: CASSQDGIAGRTDTQYF
cdr3_nt: TGCGCCAGCAGCCAAGATGGGATAGCGGGGCGCACAGATACGCAGTATTTT

clone_size: few
v_call: TRBV6-1
d_call: .
j_call: TRBJ2-7
cdr3_aa: CASRAGSSSYEQYF
cdr3_nt: TGTGCCAGCCGCGCGGGGAGTAGCTCCTACGAGCAGTACTTC

clone_size: few
v_call: TRBV6-1
d_call: .
j_call: TRBJ2-1
cdr3_aa: CASSGGGRVYNEQFF
cdr3_nt: TGTGCCAGCAGTGGGGGCGGGCGCGTTTACAATGAGCAGTTCTTC

clone_size: few
v_call: TRBV20-1
d_call: .
j_call: TRBJ2-7
cdr3_aa: CSASRGEYEQYF
cdr3_nt: TGCAGTGCTAGCAGAGGAGAGTACGAGCAGTACTTC

clone_size: .
v_call: TRBV12-3/TRBV12-4
d_call: .
j_call: TRBJ1-5
cdr3_aa: CASSLSSGWGNQPQHF
cdr3_nt: TGTGCCAGCAGTTTGTCGTCCGGGTGGGGCAATCAGCCCCAGCATTTT

clone_size: few
v_call: TRBV24-1
d_call: .
j_call: TRBJ2-3
cdr3_aa: CATKLGGTTSTDTQYF
cdr3_nt: TGTGCCACCAAGTTGGGGGGTACAACTAGCACAGATACGCAGTATTTT

clone_size: .
v_call: TRBV6-6
d_call: .
j_call: TRBJ2-7
cdr3_aa: CASSYTGEQYF
cdr3_nt: TGTGCCAGCAGTTACACAGGGGAGCAGTACTTC

clone_size: many
v_call: TRBV29-1
d_call: TRBD1
j_call: TRBJ2-7
cdr3_aa: CSAMTGGYEQYF
cdr3_nt: TGCAGCGCTATGACAGGGGGTTACGAGCAGTACTTC

clone_size: many
v_call: TRBV7-7
d_call: .
j_call: TRBJ2-3
cdr3_aa: CASSLLRTDTQYF
cdr3_nt: TGTGCCAGCAGCTTATTAAGAACAGATACGCAGTATTTT

clone_size: .
v_call: TRBV7-2
d_call: .
j_call: TRBJ2-7
cdr3_aa: CASKLGGSYEQYF
cdr3_nt: TGTGCCAGCAAATTAGGGGGGTCCTACGAGCAGTACTTC

clone_size: few
v_call: TRBV20-1
d_call: TRBD2
j_call: TRBJ2-5
cdr3_aa: CSASPWSGGRETQYF
cdr3_nt: TGCAGTGCTAGCCCTTGGAGCGGGGGTCGAGAGACCCAGTACTTC

clone_size: .
v_call: TRBV28
d_call: TRBD2
j_call: TRBJ2-3
cdr3_aa: CASSLSPLAGGTDTQYF
cdr3_nt: TGTGCCAGCAGTTTATCTCCCCTAGCGGGGGGGACAGATACGCAGTATTTT

clone_size: .
v_call: TRBV7-9
d_call: TRBD2
j_call: TRBJ2-5
cdr3_aa: CASSLASGRKETQYF
cdr3_nt: TGTGCCAGCAGCTTAGCTAGCGGGAGGAAAGAGACCCAGTACTTC

clone_size: .
v_call: TRBV5-1
d_call: TRBD1
j_call: TRBJ2-7
cdr3_aa: CASSFPGQALRNEQYF
cdr3_nt: TGCGCCAGCAGCTTCCCGGGACAGGCCTTAAGAAACGAGCAGTACTTC

clone_size: .
v_call: TRBV12-3/TRBV12-4
d_call: TRBD2
j_call: TRBJ2-7
cdr3_aa: CASSDSGSPSYEQYF
cdr3_nt: TGTGCCAGCAGTGATAGCGGGAGCCCCTCCTACGAGCAGTACTTC

clone_size: .
v_call: TRBV5-1
d_call: TRBD1
j_call: TRBJ2-7
cdr3_aa: CASSLVGQATLYEQYF
cdr3_nt: TGCGCCAGCAGCTTGGTAGGACAGGCTACTCTTTACGAGCAGTACTTC

clone_size: .
v_call: TRBV29-1
d_call: .
j_call: TRBJ1-2
cdr3_aa: CSVESRDHGYTF
cdr3_nt: TGCAGCGTTGAGAGCAGGGATCATGGCTACACCTTC

clone_size: many
v_call: TRBV4-2
d_call: .
j_call: TRBJ2-2
cdr3_aa: CASSQVPQGSLGTGELFF
cdr3_nt: TGTGCCAGCAGCCAAGTTCCGCAGGGGAGTTTGGGCACCGGGGAGCTGTTTTTT

clone_size: .
v_call: TRBV5-1
d_call: .
j_call: TRBJ1-1
cdr3_aa: CASSPGALGDEAFF
cdr3_nt: TGCGCCAGCAGCCCCGGGGCGCTTGGAGACGAAGCTTTCTTT

clone_size: many
v_call: TRBV5-1
d_call: .
j_call: TRBJ2-7
cdr3_aa: CASSLSPGDSYEQYF
cdr3_nt: TGCGCCAGCAGCTTGAGCCCCGGTGACTCCTACGAGCAGTACTTC